This T cell receptor beta chain was found in a study of identical twins. Trimming took 0 bases from V and 5 from J; bases not matched to a gene: 7. The CDR3 totals 16 residues. From germline, CDR1 is SGDLS and CDR2 YYNGEE. Each CDR3 protein is one row after TCRdb ran MiXCR on the 5' RACE reads. The sample comprises some 1,600,000 distinct CDR3 sequences, 32% of which are singletons, and 0.25% to 0.3% rests with the top ten. Study-wide points: For out-of-frame beta sequences, excess twin sharing was weaker. Among monozygotic twins, out-of-frame TCR alpha sharing exceeded what models predicted.

The sample holds a few counts of this clonotype. No antigen is known for it. The sequenced sample was cord blood. This chain connects TRBV9 to TRBJ2-3; 9 bases match TRBD1. The source is a newborn girl in good health. The CDR3 coding sequence is TGTGCCAGCAGCGTAGGGACAGGGGCATTTGGAGATACGCAGTATTTT. This sequence encodes CASSVGTGAFGDTQYF.